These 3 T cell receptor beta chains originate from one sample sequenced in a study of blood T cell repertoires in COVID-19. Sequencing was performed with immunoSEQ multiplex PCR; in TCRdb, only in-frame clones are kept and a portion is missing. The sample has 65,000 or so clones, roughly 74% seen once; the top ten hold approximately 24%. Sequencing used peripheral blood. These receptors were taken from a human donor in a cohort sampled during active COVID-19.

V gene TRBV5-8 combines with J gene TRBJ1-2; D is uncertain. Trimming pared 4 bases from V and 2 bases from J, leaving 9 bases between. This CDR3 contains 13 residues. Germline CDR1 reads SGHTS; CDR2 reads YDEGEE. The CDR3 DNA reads TGTGCCAGCAGCGGCGGGGAAAACTATGGCTACACCTTC. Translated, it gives CASSGGENYGYTF.

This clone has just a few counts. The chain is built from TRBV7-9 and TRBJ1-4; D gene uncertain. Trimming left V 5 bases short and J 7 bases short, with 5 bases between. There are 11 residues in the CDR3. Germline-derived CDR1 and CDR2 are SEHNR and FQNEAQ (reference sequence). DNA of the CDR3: TGTGCCAGCAGCCGCGTTGAAAAACTGTTTTTT. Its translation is CASSRVEKLFF.

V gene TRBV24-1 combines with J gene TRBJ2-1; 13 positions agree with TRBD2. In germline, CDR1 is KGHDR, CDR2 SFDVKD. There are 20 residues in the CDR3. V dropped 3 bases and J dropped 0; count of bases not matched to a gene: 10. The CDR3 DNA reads TGTGCCACCAGTGATACCGGGACTAGCGGGACAAAGAGCTCCTACAATGAGCAGTTCTTC. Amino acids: CATSDTGTSGTKSSYNEQFF.